This passage covers 17 T cell receptor beta chains from one sample sequenced in a study of T cells in localized non-small cell lung cancer. Sequencing used immunoSEQ multiplex PCR; TCRdb keeps in-frame clones, though not all of them. This sample carries 25,000 to 40,000 clones, 80% of them seen once, and the ten largest clones take 15% to 20%. This specimen consisted of peripheral blood, obtained before any cancer treatment. Receptors were obtained from a male donor older than 55 with stage III squamous cell lung carcinoma.

The V and J genes are TRBV29-1 and TRBJ1-2; D not certain. Trimming removed 0 bases at V and 2 bases at J, with 19 bases between. In germline, CDR1 is SQVTM, CDR2 ANQGSEA. CDR3 length equals 17 residues. CDR3 amino acids: CSVEDSWGGSLNYGYTF. The DNA for the CDR3 is TGCAGCGTTGAAGATTCCTGGGGAGGGTCCCTGAACTATGGCTACACCTTC.

The gene calls are TRBV7-2 and TRBJ2-5; weak D call: TRBD2 (5 bases). V lost 4 bases and J lost 5, with 20 bases in between. The CDR3 spans 16 residues. Per the germline V gene, CDR1 is SGHTA and CDR2 is FQGNSA. Here the CDR3 DNA reads TGTGCCAGCAGCTCCCGGGATTCGTCGGGTTGGGAGACCCAGTACTTC. It yields the protein CASSSRDSSGWETQYF.

The chain couples TRBV27 to TRBJ2-5; maybe TRBD2 (7 bases). Germline CDR1 and CDR2: MNHEY and SMNVEV (reference sequence). This CDR3 comprises 13 residues. The V end lost 6 bases, the J end lost 6 bases, and 14 bases lay between the germline ends. DNA for the CDR3: TGTGCCAGCAGAGACGGGGGGCTGCAGACCCAGTACTTC. It yields the protein CASRDGGLQTQYF.

The V and J genes are TRBV18 and TRBJ2-2; no firm D call. The CDR3 spans 12 residues. CDR1 is KGHSH and CDR2 is LQKENI in the germline V gene. V was cut by 3 bases and J by 2 bases, with 1 base left in between. For the CDR3, the DNA is TGTGCCAGCTCACCCAACACCGGGGAGCTGTTTTTT. It codes for CASSPNTGELFF.

The rearrangement links TRBV4-1 to TRBJ1-4; D call uncertain. Trimming took off 4 bases at V and 1 base at J, with 1 base between the two ends. CDR3 size: 12 residues. Per germline, CDR1 MGHRA and CDR2 YSYEKL. The CDR3 reads CASSLTNEKLFF. CDR3 coding DNA: TGCGCCAGCAGCCTAACTAATGAAAAACTGTTTTTT.

This clone was picked up one time. The same CDR3 is also encoded by other DNA sequences in this sample. This rearrangement joins TRBV7-2 to TRBJ2-1, with D perhaps TRBD1 (5 bases). V gave up 1 base and J gave up 8 bases, with 6 bases separating them. Germline values: CDR1 SGHTA, CDR2 FQGNSA. The CDR3 contains 12 residues. CDR3 protein: CASSLGGYEQFF. DNA for the CDR3: TGTGCCAGCAGCTTAGGGGGCTATGAGCAGTTCTTC.

This clone was detected only once. The V gene is TRBV11-2, the J gene TRBJ1-4, with no clear D. CDR3 size: 14 residues. The germline V and J ends were trimmed by 0 bases and 12 bases, with 14 bases remaining between them. CDR1 is SGHAT and CDR2 is FQNNGV in the germline V gene. CDR3 amino acids: CASSLDQWADELFF. The CDR3 DNA is TGTGCCAGCAGCTTAGATCAATGGGCGGACGAACTGTTTTTT.

The chain recombines TRBV4-3 with TRBJ1-1, with a possible D match to TRBD1 (5 bases). Germline V gives CDR1 LGHNA, CDR2 YSLEER. V dropped 2 bases and J dropped 4 bases, with 20 bases sitting between them. This CDR3 is 17 amino acids long. Written as DNA, the CDR3 is TGCGCCAGCAGCCAAACGGGGAATCCAAGAAGGGGCACTGAAGCTTTCTTT. Translating gives CASSQTGNPRRGTEAFF.

This chain links TRBV4-2 with TRBJ1-3; D is unclear. V shed 0 bases and J shed 2 bases, with 11 bases lying between them. The CDR3 contains 16 residues. Per germline, CDR1 LGHNA and CDR2 YNFKEQ. CDR3 bases: TGTGCCAGCAGCCAAGATTTAATTCACCCTGGAAACACCATATATTTT. Its translation: CASSQDLIHPGNTIYF.

V gene TRBV5-6 combines with J gene TRBJ2-2; 11 bases map to TRBD2. The germline V gene encodes CDR1 SGHDT and CDR2 YYEEEE. CDR3 size: 18 residues. V gave up 4 bases and J gave up 1 base; unmatched junction bases: 9. CDR3 nucleotides: TGTGCCAGCAGCCTCCCGGGACTAGCGGAGCGGAACACCGGGGAGCTGTTTTTT. This translates into CASSLPGLAERNTGELFF. Based on the CDR3 plus reference TRBV5-6 and TRBJ2-2, the full variable domain is DAGVTQSPTHLIKTRGQQVTLRCSPKSGHDTVSWYQQALGQGPQFIFQYYEEEERQRGNFPDRFSGHQFPNYSSELNVNALLLGDSALYLCASSLPGLAERNTGELFFGEGSRLTVL.

V gene TRBV7-6 combines with J gene TRBJ2-7; weak D call: TRBD1 (5 bases). V was pared by 4 bases and J by 1 base, with 17 bases between. This CDR3 spans 16 amino acids. Per germline, CDR1 SGHVS and CDR2 FNYEAQ. The CDR3 loop reads CASSSRASVGSYEQYF. CDR3 DNA sequence: TGTGCCAGCAGCTCCAGGGCCAGCGTCGGTTCCTACGAGCAGTACTTC. The variable domain in full, completed from reference TRBV7-6 and TRBJ2-7, reads GAGVSQSPRYKVTKRGQDVALRCDPISGHVSLYWYRQALGQGPEFLTYFNYEAQQDKSGLPNDRFSAERPEGSISTLTIQRTEQRDSAMYRCASSSRASVGSYEQYFGPGTRLTVT.

The chain couples TRBV5-6 to TRBJ1-2; no clear D gene. Germline CDR1 and CDR2: SGHDT and YYEEEE. The germline V and J ends were trimmed by 2 bases and 3 bases, with 14 bases remaining between them. The CDR3 extends over 15 amino acids. The CDR3 coding sequence is TGTGCCAGCAGCTTAGTCGGAAGGTCCGACTATGGCTACACCTTC. Translating gives CASSLVGRSDYGYTF.

The chain has TRBV18 and TRBJ1-4; D uncertain. The CDR3 runs to 15 residues. CDR1 and CDR2 from the germline V gene are KGHSH and LQKENI. Deletions cut 6 bases from V and 9 bases from J, with 20 bases between. CDR3 coding DNA: TGTGCCAGCTCCCCCCTGAGTAGGGAAGGGCAAAAACTGTTTTTT. It is translated as CASSPLSREGQKLFF.

The chain links TRBV6-1 to TRBJ2-2, with 11 bases fitting TRBD1. With V trimmed by 3 bases and J by 3 bases, 12 bases remained unmatched. CDR1 and CDR2 from the germline V gene are MNHNS and SASEGT. CDR3 size: 19 residues. CDR3 nucleotide sequence: TGTGCCAGCAGTGATCGGACAGGGGGCCTTCAGGGGGACACCGGGGAGCTGTTTTTT. It codes for CASSDRTGGLQGDTGELFF.

This chain links TRBV5-6 with TRBJ2-5; 8 bases align to TRBD1. CDR1 is SGHDT, CDR2 YYEEEE, per germline. After removal of 1 base from V and 7 bases from J, the junction contained 12 bases not matched to a gene. The CDR3 loop spans 16 amino acids. The DNA of the CDR3 is TGTGCCAGCAGCTTGTTCCTAGACAGGGGCCTCGGGACCCAGTACTTC. Translation: CASSLFLDRGLGTQYF.

Worth noting for this clone: This may arise from a read error, as a much more abundant clone is one base away. The chain joins TRBV7-8 to TRBJ2-2, with D perhaps matching TRBD1 or TRBD2 (5 bases each). Germline V lookup: CDR1 SGHVS, CDR2 FQNEAQ. V was shortened by 1 base and J by 2 bases, with 8 bases between the two germline ends. The CDR3 contains 15 residues. The CDR3 coding sequence is TGTGCCAGCAGCTTAGGGGGGAGAAACACCGGGGAGCTGTTTTTT. The encoded protein is CASSLGGRNTGELFF.

V and J are TRBV27 and TRBJ1-6, with unresolved D. The CDR3 loop spans 15 amino acids. Germline-derived CDR1 and CDR2 are MNHEY and SMNVEV (reference sequence). The V end was cut by 5 bases, the J end by 7 bases, with 15 bases between. The CDR3 nucleotides read TGTGCCAGCAGTGCCAGGCATACCCCAAATTCACCCCTCCACTTT. Amino acid sequence: CASSARHTPNSPLHF.